This T cell receptor beta chain was profiled in a study of OX40 agonist ivuxolimab in advanced cancers. Overall study: Two patients with cutaneous melanoma and one with hepatocellular carcinoma, three in total, showed partial responses.

With regard to this clone: At one of its ends the junction is not consistent with the germline gene, which may arise from a read error.

Sequenced by immunoSEQ multiplex PCR; TCRdb stores in-frame clones only, minus some. This table holds tens of thousands of clones, 70% to 90% found once. CDR1 SSHAT and CDR2 FNYEAQ come from the germline V gene (reference sequence). The CDR3 runs to 15 residues. The clonotype originates from an adult with an advanced solid tumor such as melanoma, head and neck, liver or kidney cancer. Sequencing was performed on CD4+ or CD8+ T cells sorted from blood, taken in a trial of the OX40 agonist ivuxolimab. V is TRBV7-7 and J is TRBJ2-3, with D perhaps TRBD1 or TRBD2 (6 bases each). The CDR3 nucleotides are TGTGCTAGCAGCTTCTCCGGGGGCTGGACAGATACGCAGTATTTT. This encodes CASSFSGGWTDTQYF.